The 26 T cell receptor beta chains reported below all come from one sample, sequenced in a study of tumor and adjacent non-tumor tissue in lung cancer. TCRbeta libraries were built with three rounds of nested PCR, modified from ARM-PCR. TCRdb redid the calling of the multiplex PCR reads with MiXCR, one entry per CDR3 protein. Of about 60,000 distinct CDR3 sequences listed, around two thirds are singletons. RNA was extracted from bulk tissue without any cell sorting. Distant lung tissue was collected more than 3 cm away from the tumor edge. The sequencing sample was made of distant non-tumor lung tissue. These receptor sequences come from an older man with non-small cell lung cancer.

Of note for this clonotype: A much larger clone differs from this one at a single base, so this may be a read error. V and J are TRBV28 and TRBJ2-7; 10 bases line up with TRBD1. Germline CDR1 reads MDHEN; CDR2 reads SYDVKM. This CDR3 contains 14 residues. As DNA, the CDR3 is TGTGCCAACAGTTTATGGGACAGGGGAAACGAGCAGTACTTC. This sequence encodes CANSLWDRGNEQYF.

This clonotype showed up many times. The chain's CDR3 is CSVEELGGDYEQYF. The CDR3 DNA follows: TGCAGCGTTGAAGAGCTCGGTGGGGATTACGAGCAGTACTTC. The J gene is TRBJ2-7, the V gene TRBV29-1; D is unclear. Germline CDR1 and CDR2: SQVTM and ANQGSEA. V dropped 0 bases and J dropped 4 bases, with 13 bases sitting between them. CDR3 length: 14 amino acids.

Note on this clonotype: The germline gene is not matched at one end of the junction; a read error may be the cause. The chain couples TRBV5-4 to TRBJ1-1; D may be TRBD1 (6 bases). The CDR3 length is 16 residues. CDR1 and CDR2 from the germline V gene are SGHNT and YYREEE (reference sequence). CDR3 residues: CTSNLGAWGPHTEAFF. CDR3 DNA sequence: TGTACCAGCAACTTGGGGGCATGGGGCCCACACACTGAAGCTTTCTTT.

Notes on this clonotype: One end of the junction does not line up with germline, which may come from a read error. The rearrangement links TRBV5-6 to TRBJ1-5; D remains ambiguous. Germline assignment: CDR1 SGHDT and CDR2 YYEEEE. The CDR3 has 15 amino acids. CDR3 in amino acids: CASSRAGNSNRPQHF. CDR3 nucleotide sequence: TGTGCCAGCAGCCGCGCAGGAAATAGCAATCGGCCCCAACATTTT. The full variable domain, completed using reference TRBV5-6 and TRBJ1-5, is DAGVTQSPTHLIKTRGQQVTLRCSPKSGHDTVSWYQQALGQGPQFIFQYYEEEERQRGNFPDRFSGHQFPNYSSELNVNALLLGDSALYLCASSRAGNSNRPQHFGDGTRLSIL.

Remarks on this clonotype: A junction end diverges from the germline sequence, so it may reflect a read error. The chain has TRBV6-2 or TRBV6-3 and TRBJ2-5; perhaps TRBD1 as D (6 bases). Germline CDR1 is MNHEY and CDR2 is SVGEGT. There are 14 residues in the CDR3. In DNA, the CDR3 is TGTGCCAGCAGCCCTCCAGGGGACCAAGAGACACAGTACTTC. Translation gives CASSPPGDQETQYF.

The chain combines TRBV2 with TRBJ1-2, with D unclear. Germline CDR1 SNHLY, CDR2 FYNNEI. The V end was cut by 4 bases, the J end by 4 bases, with 10 bases between. The CDR3 length is 13 residues. CDR3 nucleotide sequence: TGTGCCAGCAGTGCCTCTCCAGGCTATGGCTACACCTTC. Residues: CASSASPGYGYTF.

This clonotype was recorded at least ten times. The V and J genes are TRBV6-1 and TRBJ2-5; D is possibly TRBD1 or TRBD2 (5 bases each). CDR3 length: 21 residues. CDR1 and CDR2 from the germline V gene are MNHNS and SASEGT. Trimming stripped 4 bases from V and 4 bases from J, with 34 bases between. DNA for the CDR3: TGTGCCAGCAGTGTCCCGATGACGAGCAGGGACCTAGCCCAGGCGCGAGAGACCCAGTACTTC. Encoded protein: CASSVPMTSRDLAQARETQYF.

Ten or more counts support this clonotype. The rearrangement links TRBV5-1 to TRBJ1-1; perhaps TRBD1 as D (5 bases). V lost 0 bases and J lost 0, with 9 bases in between. The V gene's germline CDR1 is SGHRS and CDR2 YFSETQ. The CDR3 has 15 amino acids. The CDR3, as DNA: TGCGCCAGCAGCTTGGCAGGGACGATGAACACTGAAGCTTTCTTT. Protein sequence: CASSLAGTMNTEAFF.

Comments on this clonotype: One base away lies a much larger clone, so this may be a sequencing read error. In DNA form, the CDR3 reads TGTGCCAGCAGCTTAGCCTTGGCGGGAGTGGTATACGAGCAGTACTTC. Its protein is CASSLALAGVVYEQYF. The rearrangement joins TRBV7-8 to TRBJ2-7; TRBD2 agrees at 7 bases. Germline assignment: CDR1 SGHVS and CDR2 FQNEAQ. This CDR3 contains 16 residues. Trimming took 0 bases from V and 4 from J; bases not matched to a gene: 9.

Concerning this clonotype: With a much larger clone just one base away, this may be a read error. The chain recombines TRBV12-3 or TRBV12-4 with TRBJ2-3; 8 bases match TRBD2. This CDR3 has 14 amino acids. CDR3 loop: CASSLRTSTDTKYF. The CDR3 nucleotides are TGTGCCAGCAGTTTACGGACTAGCACAGATACGAAGTATTTT.

This clonotype showed up just a few times. This may come from a read error, since a much larger clone is one base off. The V and J genes are TRBV12-5 and TRBJ2-3; 7 bases are a match to TRBD2. Trimming removed 4 bases from V and 3 bases from J; junction bases left unmatched: 7. Germline loops: CDR1 LGHNT, CDR2 FRNRAP. This CDR3 comprises 15 residues. The CDR3 bases are TGTGCTAGTGGTTCTAGCGGTGCCATGACAGATACGCAGTATTTT. Its translation: CASGSSGAMTDTQYF.

With respect to this clonotype: The junction departs from the called germline gene at one end, perhaps through a read error. J is TRBJ2-2 and V is TRBV11-2; D tentatively fits TRBD1 or TRBD2 (7 bases each). The CDR3 extends over 16 amino acids. Germline loops: CDR1 SGHAT, CDR2 FQNNGV. CDR3 bases: TGTGTCAGCAGCCTACAGGGGACGTTGTTCGTCGGGGGGCTGTTTTTC. Amino acids: CVSSLQGTLFVGGLFF.

As regards this clonotype: The CDR3 ends on some other residue instead of the conserved phenylalanine or tryptophan, so this is likely a read error. The rearrangement joins TRBV6-5 to TRBJ2-7; D perhaps matches TRBD1 (6 bases). Per the germline V gene, CDR1 is MNHEY and CDR2 is SVGAGI. This CDR3 contains 14 residues. The CDR3 protein is CTSRRGTGLYEQYL. The DNA for the CDR3 is TGTACCAGCAGAAGGGGGACGGGGCTCTACGAGCAGTACTTA.

This clonotype has a count of ten or more. The rearrangement joins TRBV5-5 to TRBJ2-3; D possibly corresponds to TRBD2 (6 bases). Germline CDR1 is SGHKS and CDR2 is YYEKEE (reference sequence). The CDR3 length is 17 residues. Trimming took 6 bases from V and 1 from J, leaving 21 bases between them. The CDR3 spells CASTPLVTRGGTDTQYF. The CDR3 DNA is TGTGCCAGCACCCCCTTGGTGACTAGAGGTGGCACAGATACGCAGTATTTT.

This clonotype was counted once. Lacking the conserved final phenylalanine or tryptophan, this CDR3 likely reflects a read error. Because the CDR3's place on the DNA is in doubt, the DNA is left out and the CDR3 is given as listed by TCRdb. The chain couples TRBV11-2 to TRBJ2-7; TRBD1 is the table's D call and was not checked against the DNA. Germline loops: CDR1 SGHAT, CDR2 FQNNGV. The CDR3 has 14 residues if both end residues are counted. The CDR3 protein is CASSLGDRNYEQHL.

This clonotype was recorded at least ten times. This chain links TRBV29-1 with TRBJ2-5, with TRBD2 matching 7 bases. The J segment lost 6 bases and the V segment lost 4 bases, leaving 8 bases of the junction unmatched. In germline, CDR1 is SQVTM, CDR2 ANQGSEA. The CDR3 totals 13 residues. For the CDR3, the DNA is TGCAGCGTTGTTGGGGAGGGCCGGAAGACCCAGTACTTC. This sequence encodes CSVVGEGRKTQYF.

Of note for this clonotype: Just one base apart from a much larger clone, this may be a read error. The chain combines TRBV5-4 with TRBJ1-2; D remains ambiguous. V gave up 6 bases and J gave up 3 bases, with 18 bases separating them. The CDR3 extends over 15 amino acids. Germline lookup yields CDR1 SGHNT and CDR2 YYREEE (reference sequence). The CDR3 nucleotides are TGTGCCAGCAACTCCCCCTCGGGAGGCTACTATGGCTACACCTTC. Translation gives CASNSPSGGYYGYTF.

As regards this clonotype: One end of the junction fails to match germline, which may point to a read error. The chain combines TRBV11-2 with TRBJ2-2; 7 nucleotides align to TRBD2. CDR3 length: 16 residues. Germline V CDR1 and CDR2: SGHAT, FQNNGV. CDR3 sequence reads: CASSLGRLALAGEPFF. In nucleotides, the CDR3 is TGTGCCAGCAGTTTAGGTCGACTAGCCTTGGCCGGAGAGCCGTTTTTT.

Remarks on this clonotype: A much bigger clone sits one base away, suggesting this may be a read error. The chain uses TRBV13 and TRBJ2-7, with 12 bases aligning to TRBD2. The length of the CDR3 is 16 residues. Germline V CDR1 and CDR2: PRHDT, FYEKMQ (reference sequence). DNA of the CDR3: TGTGTCAGCAGCCGAGGACTAGCGGGAATTTCCTACGAGCAGTACTTC. Protein sequence: CVSSRGLAGISYEQYF.

Comments on this clonotype: At one end the junction does not follow the germline gene, possibly because of a read error. The rearrangement links TRBV11-2 to TRBJ2-2; no clear D. This CDR3 spans 16 amino acids. CDR1 and CDR2 (germline): SGHAT, FQNNGV. The CDR3 loop is CVSSLNRLASAGELFF. The CDR3 DNA is TGTGTCAGCAGCTTAAATCGACTGGCCTCGGCCGGGGAGCTGTTTTTT.

The sample holds one count of this clonotype. This sequence joins TRBV7-8 and TRBJ2-2; D may be TRBD1 or TRBD2 (5 bases each). V lost 4 bases, J lost 4 bases, and 13 bases lay in between. This CDR3 has 15 amino acids. Germline lookup yields CDR1 SGHVS and CDR2 FQNEAQ. CDR3 in amino acids: CASSSTGTATGELFF. The CDR3 DNA reads as TGTGCCAGCAGCTCGACCGGGACGGCCACCGGGGAGCTGTTTTTT.

The count of this clonotype is one. At one boundary the junction diverges from the germline segment, which might be a read error. V and J are TRBV5-4 and TRBJ1-1; D is unresolved. Germline lookup yields CDR1 SGHNT and CDR2 YYREEE (reference sequence). The CDR3 runs to 15 residues. Written as DNA, the CDR3 is TGTGCCAGCAGTCCCACAGAGGTGAGAGACACTGGAGCTTTCTTT. Its translation is CASSPTEVRDTGAFF.

This clonotype was counted once. Possible read error: a much larger clone is one base away. This chain links TRBV6-4 with TRBJ2-2; no firm D call. CDR3 size: 13 residues. Germline CDR1 MRHNA, CDR2 SNTAGT. Written as DNA, the CDR3 is TGTGCCAACAGTGACTCCGATACCGGGGAGCTGTTTTTT. It yields the protein CANSDSDTGELFF.

Concerning this clonotype: It may be a read error: a sequence one base away is much more abundant. This sequence joins TRBV12-3 or TRBV12-4 and TRBJ2-1; 9 nucleotides line up with TRBD2. This CDR3 has 15 amino acids. Trimming took 3 bases from V and 7 from J; bases not matched to a gene: 7. DNA for the CDR3: TGTGCCAGCAGTTTTGCGGGGGGGACTTGGAATGAGCAGTTCTTC. It yields the protein CASSFAGGTWNEQFF.

About this clonotype itself: One end of the junction does not line up with germline, which may come from a read error. As DNA, the CDR3 is TGTGTCAGCAGCGCACAACAGGGGAGGGACACAGATACACAGTATTTT. It encodes CVSSAQQGRDTDTQYF. V usage is TRBV11-2 and J usage is TRBJ2-3; D possibly uses TRBD1 or TRBD2 (7 bases each). CDR1 SGHAT and CDR2 FQNNGV come from the germline V gene. This CDR3 has 16 residues.

This clonotype is categorized as medium-sized (0.01 to 0.1%). The chain uses TRBV11-2 and TRBJ2-3; the D gene is possibly TRBD1 (5 bases). The CDR3 is 14 amino acids. V was shortened by 6 bases and J by 1 base, with 11 bases between the two germline ends. CDR1 SGHAT and CDR2 FQNNGV come from the germline V gene. The CDR3 protein is CASSSQVGTDTQYF. The CDR3, as DNA: TGTGCCAGCAGTTCACAGGTGGGCACAGATACGCAGTATTTT. The full variable domain, its missing parts supplied by reference TRBV11-2 and TRBJ2-3, is EAGVAQSPRYKIIEKRQSVAFWCNPISGHATLYWYQQILGQGPKLLIQFQNNGVVDDSQLPKDRFSAERLKGVDSTLKIQPAKLEDSAVYLCASSSQVGTDTQYFGPGTRLTVL.